These T cell receptor beta chains were read from a single sample in a study of early T cells in non-severe SARS-CoV-2 infection. TCRdb re-analysed the 5' RACE reads in MiXCR, keeping a single row per CDR3 protein. The sample holds fewer than 65,000 distinct CDR3 sequences; 5.9% are singletons and the top ten take around 3.3%. Here the sequenced sample was whole blood, taken at baseline. The receptor set was obtained from an adult who was a healthcare worker with PCR-confirmed SARS-CoV-2 infection or an uninfected control (not recorded which). Both conserved end residues are trimmed from each CDR3. Fields, in order: V gene, J gene, CDR3 protein.

V: TRBV7-6; J: TRBJ2-7; CDR3: ASSSRTSGTSNEQY
V: TRBV3-1; J: TRBJ2-5; CDR3: ASGRAFVETQY
V: TRBV9; J: TRBJ2-7; CDR3: ASSVTYSGTLYEQY
V: TRBV2; J: TRBJ1-2; CDR3: ASSEGLYGYT
V: TRBV7-8; J: TRBJ2-1; CDR3: ASSLWDSPEQF
V: TRBV4-2; J: TRBJ2-1; CDR3: ASSQAGSGRGEQF
V: TRBV6-5; J: TRBJ1-3; CDR3: ASVPRGGGSGNTIY
V: TRBV28; J: TRBJ2-1; CDR3: ASTALAESSYNEQF
V: TRBV19; J: TRBJ2-1; CDR3: VSSIAGSPHEQF
V: TRBV6-2/TRBV6-3; J: TRBJ1-2; CDR3: ASSFLDSYGYT
V: TRBV9; J: TRBJ2-3; CDR3: ASSGGLAGPWNTDTQY
V: TRBV12-3/TRBV12-4; J: TRBJ1-2; CDR3: ASSLRQANYGYT
V: TRBV19; J: TRBJ2-6; CDR3: ASTSGTGGSGANVLT
V: TRBV12-5; J: TRBJ2-3; CDR3: ASVRDSSTDTQY
V: TRBV20-1; J: TRBJ1-3; CDR3: SARQQAGNTIY
V: TRBV10-3; J: TRBJ2-3; CDR3: AISESMAATDTQY
V: TRBV5-4; J: TRBJ2-1; CDR3: ASSLGGALGQF
V: TRBV20-1; J: TRBJ1-2; CDR3: GIRGSYT
V: TRBV9; J: TRBJ2-3; CDR3: ASSDGSTDTQY
V: TRBV5-8; J: TRBJ1-1; CDR3: ASSLGTGAGSDTEAF
V: TRBV4-2; J: TRBJ2-1; CDR3: ASSQGEGRLANEQF
V: TRBV28; J: TRBJ2-2; CDR3: ASSSWREYVLDGELF
V: TRBV6-5; J: TRBJ2-7; CDR3: ASSSLAGYNSYEQY
V: TRBV27; J: TRBJ2-1; CDR3: ASSLGPIRNEQF
V: TRBV2; J: TRBJ2-2; CDR3: ASFYPRLPNTGELF
V: TRBV15; J: TRBJ2-1; CDR3: ATGVLALVNEQF
V: TRBV28; J: TRBJ2-7; CDR3: ASSPTYDSSEQY
V: TRBV2; J: TRBJ1-1; CDR3: ASSQDRGTEAF
V: TRBV7-2; J: TRBJ2-3; CDR3: ASSLSGTGGTDTQY
V: TRBV20-1; J: TRBJ2-1; CDR3: SAGLAGGPYNEQF
V: TRBV15; J: TRBJ2-7; CDR3: ATSSGLALWGEQY
V: TRBV15; J: TRBJ2-2; CDR3: ATKREGLTGELF
V: TRBV6-1; J: TRBJ2-7; CDR3: ASSRQGLGLLSEQY
V: TRBV11-2; J: TRBJ1-5; CDR3: ASSLNSNQPQH
V: TRBV12-3/TRBV12-4; J: TRBJ2-5; CDR3: ASSSPVAGGRETQY
V: TRBV5-1; J: TRBJ1-2; CDR3: ASSLEVGMRDRGYT
V: TRBV19; J: TRBJ1-4; CDR3: ASSPGPGQTYEKLF
V: TRBV29-1; J: TRBJ2-1; CDR3: SVSQDNYNEQF
V: TRBV11-2; J: TRBJ2-7; CDR3: ASSLYPTRDGTYEQY
V: TRBV20-1; J: TRBJ2-1; CDR3: SAREGAPYNEQF
V: TRBV4-1; J: TRBJ2-3; CDR3: ASSPQGTGVQDTQY
V: TRBV20-1; J: TRBJ2-7; CDR3: SARDLLTTYEQY
V: TRBV5-1; J: TRBJ1-1; CDR3: ASSIPTGGADGTEAF
V: TRBV11-3; J: TRBJ2-1; CDR3: ASSTTWTSGRSDEQF
V: TRBV7-9; J: TRBJ2-2; CDR3: ASSSPPRDTGELF
V: TRBV10-3; J: TRBJ1-1; CDR3: ATKDATRGTEAF
V: TRBV6-5; J: TRBJ1-1; CDR3: ASGKMTGRNTEAF
V: TRBV28; J: TRBJ1-1; CDR3: ASTYRGGTEAF
V: TRBV11-2; J: TRBJ2-2; CDR3: ASSLQGADTGELF
V: TRBV4-3; J: TRBJ1-1; CDR3: ASSRAGVTNTEAF
V: TRBV20-1; J: TRBJ2-5; CDR3: SAPLRLQETQY